The following is a TCR beta chain sequence with its context. This entry belongs to a study of blood T cell repertoires in COVID-19. Study summary: Nucleic acid was either cDNA or gDNA, and it came from T cells, B-cell-depleted T cells, or PBMCs.

The method was immunoSEQ multiplex PCR; TCRdb's version includes in-frame clones alone and lacks a portion of them. The profile shows some 100,000 clones, 88% of them singletons. This TCR derives from an elderly woman with active COVID-19. The material sequenced was peripheral blood.

The CDR3 loop reads CATSRDYRTPEGEAFF. In DNA, the CDR3 is TGTGCCACCAGCAGAGATTATCGGACTCCCGAGGGTGAAGCTTTCTTT. The chain links TRBV15 to TRBJ1-1; no clear D gene. V dropped 0 bases and J dropped 7 bases, with 18 bases sitting between them. The CDR3 totals 16 residues. Germline assignment: CDR1 LNHNV and CDR2 YYDKDF (reference sequence). Full variable domain (outside the CDR3, taken from reference TRBV15 and TRBJ1-1): DAMVIQNPRYQVTQFGKPVTLSCSQTLNHNVMYWYQQKSSQAPKLLFHYYDKDFNNEADTPDNFQSRRPNTSFCFLDIRSPGLGDTAMYLCATSRDYRTPEGEAFFGQGTRLTVV.